The source of this T cell receptor (beta chain) is a study of beta chain features in type 1 diabetes. Study overall: The examined sorted cells totaled under 120 million across samples.

Per germline, CDR1 DFQATT and CDR2 SNEGSKA (reference sequence). The CDR3 length is 10 residues. Trimming took off 5 bases at V and 6 bases at J, with 8 bases between the two ends. Study-level points and caveats: No resolution was reached here on whether HLA type influences TCRB rearrangement. Within patients, naive, central memory and Treg TCRB repertoires seemed more similar than within healthy donors.

Investigators reverse transcribed all isolated RNA, so they sequenced expressed TCRB transcripts. Some clones are missing from TCRdb's copy, which holds only in-frame ones; the method was immunoSEQ multiplex PCR. The sample lists roughly 300,000 clones; approximately 8.2% were seen once. As to this clone: The antigen remains unidentified.

Purity exceeding 95% was reached by all sorted populations. Sequenced: central memory CD4+ T cells from blood. The chain recombines TRBV20-1 with TRBJ2-7, with D possibly being TRBD1 (5 bases). The sequence derives from a woman between 18 and 30 years old in good health. Here the CDR3 DNA reads TGCAGTGCTCTCAGGGTCGAGCAGTACTTC. Translating it yields CSALRVEQYF.